These 19 T cell receptor beta chains share one sample of origin, sequenced in a study of cytomegalovirus exposure and HLA in healthy donors. The PCR employed 60 Vbeta primers together with 13 Jbeta primers. Some clones are missing from TCRdb's copy, which holds only in-frame ones; the method was immunoSEQ multiplex PCR. The data show 120,000 to 150,000 clones, around 75% seen once. The sample taken for sequencing was PBMCs. All receptors come from a man aged 55 to 70 in good health and CMV-seronegative.

This clone was counted between two and nine times. J is TRBJ2-5 and V is TRBV15; 9 nucleotides line up with TRBD2. This CDR3 contains 15 residues. Germline lookup yields CDR1 LNHNV and CDR2 YYDKDF (reference sequence). V was clipped by 5 bases and J by 4 bases; unmatched bases: 8. CDR3 DNA sequence: TGTGCCACCAGCCCACGTAGCGGGAGCGCAGAGACCCAGTACTTC. Protein product: CATSPRSGSAETQYF. The full variable domain, rest sourced from reference TRBV15 and TRBJ2-5, is DAMVIQNPRYQVTQFGKPVTLSCSQTLNHNVMYWYQQKSSQAPKLLFHYYDKDFNNEADTPDNFQSRRPNTSFCFLDIRSPGLGDTAMYLCATSPRSGSAETQYFGPGTRLLVL.

The rearrangement links TRBV27 to TRBJ2-7; TRBD2 might be the D (6 bases). Germline V gene data show CDR1 as MNHEY and CDR2 as SMNVEV (reference sequence). This CDR3 comprises 15 residues. With 6 bases removed from V and 0 bases from J, the gap between germline ends came to 15 bases. CDR3 protein: CASRPTSSVSYEQYF. As DNA, the CDR3 is TGTGCCAGCAGGCCAACTTCTAGCGTCTCCTACGAGCAGTACTTC.

V is TRBV6-5 and J is TRBJ1-1, with 8 bases identical to TRBD1. V was clipped by 8 bases and J by 5 bases; unmatched bases: 7. The germline V gene encodes CDR1 MNHEY and CDR2 SVGAGI. This CDR3 spans 13 amino acids. CDR3 nucleotide sequence: TGTGCCAGCTCGGGGACAGGTTGGACTGAAGCTTTCTTT. It is translated as CASSGTGWTEAFF.

The rearrangement links TRBV28 to TRBJ1-5, with D maybe TRBD1 (5 bases). The V gene's germline CDR1 is MDHEN and CDR2 SYDVKM. The CDR3 length is 13 residues. V lost 2 bases to trimming and J lost 6 bases, with 8 bases between them. The CDR3 protein is CASSLGGTQPQHF. The CDR3 bases are TGTGCCAGCAGTTTAGGGGGGACTCAGCCCCAGCATTTT.

The V gene is TRBV6-4, the J gene TRBJ2-1; the D gene is possibly TRBD2 (5 bases). Germline V lookup: CDR1 MRHNA, CDR2 SNTAGT. The CDR3 is 13 amino acids. The germline V and J ends were trimmed by 10 bases and 3 bases, with 13 bases remaining between them. Here the CDR3 DNA reads TGTGCCACGGCGACGAGCGGCTACAATGAGCAGTTCTTC. This translates into CATATSGYNEQFF.

This chain joins TRBV4-2 and TRBJ2-5; 13 nucleotides agree with TRBD2. This CDR3 is built from 18 residues. Germline loops: CDR1 LGHNA, CDR2 YNFKEQ. The trim removed 0 bases at V and 5 bases at J, leaving 9 bases unmatched. The CDR3 DNA reads as TGTGCCAGCAGCCAAGATCGGGGGACTAGCGGGATTGGGGAGACCCAGTACTTC. Its translation is CASSQDRGTSGIGETQYF.

The chain combines TRBV9 with TRBJ2-7, with a weak D call TRBD1 (5 bases). This CDR3 is built from 14 residues. The germline V gene encodes CDR1 SGDLS and CDR2 YYNGEE. Deletions cut 0 bases from V and 4 bases from J, with 11 bases between. This CDR3 reads CASSVGPGKYEQYF. In nucleotides, the CDR3 is TGTGCCAGCAGCGTAGGCCCAGGGAAGTACGAGCAGTACTTC.

This rearrangement joins TRBV7-9 to TRBJ2-1, with TRBD2 matching 8 bases. The ends lost 10 bases at V and 7 bases at J; junction bases unmatched: 6. There are 12 residues in the CDR3. Germline CDR1 is SEHNR and CDR2 is FQNEAQ (reference sequence). Here the CDR3 DNA reads TGTGCCACCGGGAGGGCCAGGAATGAGCAGTTCTTC. It translates to CATGRARNEQFF.

This clone showed up just a few times. V usage is TRBV7-8 and J usage is TRBJ2-2; TRBD1 might be the D (6 bases). V was cut by 5 bases and J by 0 bases, with 7 bases left in between. CDR3 size: 14 residues. Germline lookup yields CDR1 SGHVS and CDR2 FQNEAQ. The CDR3 bases are TGTGCCAGCAGCCGGACAGCGAACACCGGGGAGCTGTTTTTT. This sequence encodes CASSRTANTGELFF.

The V and J genes are TRBV9 and TRBJ1-4, with 7 bases that match TRBD1. This CDR3 comprises 17 residues. V gave up 0 bases and J gave up 0 bases; unmatched junction bases: 5. Germline V gene lookup returns CDR1 SGDLS and CDR2 YYNGEE. The CDR3 nucleotides read TGTGCCAGCAGCGTAGCGGGACAGCCAACAACTAATGAAAAACTGTTTTTT. As protein: CASSVAGQPTTNEKLFF.

This chain connects TRBV6-5 to TRBJ1-5, with a weak D call TRBD1 (5 bases). The V gene lost 8 bases and the J gene lost 6 bases, with 17 bases spanning the gap. CDR1 and CDR2 (germline): MNHEY, SVGAGI. This CDR3 comprises 14 residues. For the CDR3, the DNA is TGTGCCAGCTCGCCATCCACAGGTTCTCAGCCCCAGCATTTT. Translation: CASSPSTGSQPQHF.

This clone was detected a few times. The CDR3 here is CASSASPGQREKLFF. The DNA for the CDR3 is TGTGCCAGCAGCGCTTCACCGGGACAAAGGGAAAAACTGTTTTTT. The chain has TRBV9 and TRBJ1-4; TRBD1 is a possible D gene (6 bases). Germline V CDR1 and CDR2: SGDLS, YYNGEE. V gave up 3 bases and J gave up 8 bases, with 17 bases separating them. This CDR3 is 15 amino acids long.

The table lists this clone with a few counts. The V gene is TRBV5-6, the J gene TRBJ1-3; D unclear. Between the trimmed V and J ends, which lost 0 bases and 1 base, there was a span of 8 bases. The CDR3 contains 15 residues. CDR1 SGHDT and CDR2 YYEEEE come from the germline V gene. Written as DNA, the CDR3 is TGTGCCAGCAGCTTGGAGAGGGCTTCTGGAAACACCATATATTTT. Protein: CASSLERASGNTIYF.

V and J are TRBV19 and TRBJ2-5, with TRBD1 as a possible D gene (5 bases). The germline V and J ends were trimmed by 2 bases and 5 bases, with 9 bases remaining between them. The germline V gene has CDR1 LNHDA and CDR2 SQIVND (reference sequence). This CDR3 contains 13 residues. The CDR3 nucleotides are TGTGCCAGTAGTATATCCAGGGCGGAGACCCAGTACTTC. The encoded protein is CASSISRAETQYF.

The gene calls are TRBV30 and TRBJ2-7; D possibly corresponds to TRBD2 (6 bases). V was pared by 0 bases and J by 0 bases, with 12 bases between. The CDR3 sequence is 15 residues long. CDR1 is GTSNPN and CDR2 is SVGIG in the germline V gene (reference sequence). The CDR3 DNA reads TGTGCCTGGAGTGTAGGAGGGACCCTCTCCTACGAGCAGTACTTC. Its protein is CAWSVGGTLSYEQYF. Supplemented by reference TRBV30 and TRBJ2-7, the full variable domain reads SQTIHQWPATLVQPVGSPLSLECTVEGTSNPNLYWYRQAAGRGLQLLFYSVGIGQISSEVPQNLSASRPQDRQFILSSKKLLLSDSGFYLCAWSVGGTLSYEQYFGPGTRLTVT.

The chain recombines TRBV21-1 with TRBJ1-3. TRBV21-1 is flagged as a pseudogene. The CDR3 has 19 residues. DNA for the CDR3: TGTGCCAGCAGCGCCCGGAGGGGAGCTGCTACACCCTCTGGAAACACCATATATTTT. This gives the protein CASSARRGAATPSGNTIYF.

CDR3 in amino acids: CASSLSWRGRDYGYTF. CDR3 nucleotides: TGTGCCAGCAGTTTATCATGGAGGGGGCGCGATTATGGCTACACCTTC. The chain has TRBV27 and TRBJ1-2, with TRBD1 matching 7 bases. There are 16 residues in the CDR3. Looked up from germline, CDR1 is MNHEY and CDR2 is SMNVEV (reference sequence). Losses at the gene ends were 0 bases for V and 5 bases for J; bases not matched to a gene: 9.

The V call is TRBV7-3, the J call TRBJ1-6; TRBD1 aligns across 7 bases. V lost 6 bases, J lost 7 bases, and 15 bases stayed unmatched. The V gene's germline CDR1 is SGHTA and CDR2 FQGTGA. This CDR3 comprises 17 residues. CDR3 sequence (DNA): TGTGCCAGCAGTCTTCGACCTTGGGGGACAGCAAATTCACCCCTCCACTTT. This gives the protein CASSLRPWGTANSPLHF.

The CDR3 sequence is CASSLLTGRYEQYF. DNA of the CDR3: TGTGCCAGCAGTTTGTTGACAGGGCGGTACGAGCAGTACTTC. The gene calls are TRBV27 and TRBJ2-7, with 7 bases that match TRBD1. The germline gives CDR1 MNHEY, CDR2 SMNVEV (reference sequence). The CDR3 contains 14 residues. V dropped 3 bases and J dropped 4; count of bases not matched to a gene: 6.